This T cell receptor beta chain was found in a study of cytotoxic CD8 clonotypes in ibrutinib-treated CLL. Study-wide context: Response sampling took place at median 12 months of treatment, range 6 to 36.

Trimming left V 5 bases short and J 2 bases short, with 12 bases between. CDR1 and CDR2 from the germline V gene are LNHDA and SQIVND (reference sequence). The length of the CDR3 is 14 residues. As to this clone: Its antigen remains unknown.

Sequencing sought depths of 1 in 200,000 to 1 in 1 million T cells. Sequencing used immunoSEQ multiplex PCR; TCRdb keeps in-frame clones, though not all of them. Altogether some 300,000 clones are present, roughly 85% being singletons, with the ten largest covering more than 6%. Overall study findings and caveats: The study found clonality rose at ibrutinib response, then fell toward baseline at progression.

The source was PBMCs, collected before ibrutinib treatment. The chain combines TRBV19 with TRBJ2-5; a weak D match, TRBD1 (6 bases). This clonotype was obtained from a human donor with chronic lymphocytic leukemia. For the CDR3, the DNA is TGTGCCAGTAGTTTAAGACAGGCGCAAGAGACCCAGTACTTC. Protein: CASSLRQAQETQYF.